This note documents a single T cell receptor (beta chain) sequence. As yet, its antigen is unknown. TCR beta libraries were prepared from cDNA with unique molecular identifiers. MiXCR was run by TCRdb on the PCR reads, yielding one entry per CDR3 protein. The sample holds some 240,000 distinct CDR3 sequences; 35% to 40% are singletons and the top ten take 4.5% to 5.5%. CDR3 length: 15 residues. With 0 bases removed from V and 2 bases from J, the gap between germline ends came to 11 bases. Germline V lookup: CDR1 MNHEY, CDR2 SVGAGI. These data come from a study of post-analysis software for immune sequencing data. Findings and limits, study-wide: TRBV segments more frequent in patients than in controls numbered roughly 5 and included TRBV5-6, TRBV5-1 and TRBV20-1.

This receptor was taken from a girl between 10 and 17 years old with multiple sclerosis. V gene TRBV6-5 combines with J gene TRBJ2-7, with D possibly TRBD1 on 5 matching bases. The sequencing sample was made of blood. The CDR3 protein is CASSYSSRGTYEQYF. The CDR3 DNA reads as TGTGCCAGCAGTTACTCGAGTAGGGGCACCTACGAGCAGTACTTC.